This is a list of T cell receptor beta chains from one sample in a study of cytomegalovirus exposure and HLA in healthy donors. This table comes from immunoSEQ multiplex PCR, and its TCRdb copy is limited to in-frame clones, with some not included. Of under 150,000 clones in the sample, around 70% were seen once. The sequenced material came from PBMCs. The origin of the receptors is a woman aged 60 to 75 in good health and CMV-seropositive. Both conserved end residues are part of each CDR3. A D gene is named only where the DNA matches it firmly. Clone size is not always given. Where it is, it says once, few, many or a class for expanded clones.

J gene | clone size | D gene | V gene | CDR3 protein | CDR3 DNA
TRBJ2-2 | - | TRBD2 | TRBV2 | CASTPGGGWTGELFF | TGTGCCAGCACCCCCGGGGGGGGTTGGACCGGGGAGCTGTTTTTT
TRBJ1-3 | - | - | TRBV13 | CASSSSAGSGNTIYF | TGTGCCAGCAGCTCGTCGGCAGGCTCTGGAAACACCATATATTTT
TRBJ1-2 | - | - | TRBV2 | CASGGSTVAMNGYTF | TGTGCCAGCGGGGGGTCGACAGTCGCTATGAATGGCTACACCTTC
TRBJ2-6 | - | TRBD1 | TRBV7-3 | CASSKQGNSGANVLTF | TGTGCCAGCAGCAAACAGGGGAACTCTGGGGCCAACGTCCTGACTTTC
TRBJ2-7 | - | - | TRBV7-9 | CSSTPRDEQYF | TGTTCCAGCACCCCTCGGGACGAGCAGTACTTC
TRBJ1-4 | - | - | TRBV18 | CASSPGRRDEKLFF | TGTGCCAGCTCACCCGGCCGGAGGGATGAAAAACTGTTTTTT
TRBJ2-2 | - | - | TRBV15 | CATSRVMNTGELFF | TGTGCCACCAGCAGAGTCATGAACACCGGGGAGCTGTTTTTT
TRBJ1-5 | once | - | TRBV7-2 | CASSLFGQGGQPQHF | TGTGCCAGCAGCTTATTTGGGCAGGGAGGTCAGCCCCAGCATTTT
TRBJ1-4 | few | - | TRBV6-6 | CASSAQGGISEKLFF | TGTGCCAGCAGTGCGCAGGGCGGGATAAGCGAAAAACTGTTTTTT
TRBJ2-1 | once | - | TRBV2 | CASNPHNQQFF | TGTGCCAGCAATCCCCACAATCAGCAGTTCTTC
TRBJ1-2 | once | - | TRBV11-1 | CASSSSNYGYTF | TGTGCTAGCAGCTCGAGCAACTATGGCTACACCTTC
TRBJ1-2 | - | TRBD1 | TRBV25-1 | CASSRSTGDGYTF | TGTGCCAGCAGTAGATCAACAGGGGATGGCTACACCTTC
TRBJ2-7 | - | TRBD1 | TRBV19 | CASSIGETGTVFYEQYF | TGTGCCAGTAGTATAGGGGAAACCGGGACAGTATTCTACGAGCAGTACTTC
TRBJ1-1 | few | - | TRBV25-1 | CASSEFTGSEAFF | TGTGCCAGCAGTGAATTCACAGGGTCTGAAGCTTTCTTT
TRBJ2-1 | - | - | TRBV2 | CASSEGRKDSFEQFF | TGTGCCAGCAGTGAAGGTCGTAAGGACAGTTTTGAGCAGTTCTTC
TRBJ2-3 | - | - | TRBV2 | CASNGDGGPDTQYF | TGTGCCAGCAATGGAGACGGGGGACCAGATACGCAGTATTTT
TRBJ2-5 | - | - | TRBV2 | CANSPDRGSYGTQYF | TGTGCCAACAGTCCGGATAGGGGAAGTTACGGGACCCAGTACTTC
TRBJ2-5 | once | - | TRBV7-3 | CASSLIGGRETQYF | TGTGCCAGCAGCTTAATCGGGGGGCGGGAGACCCAGTACTTC
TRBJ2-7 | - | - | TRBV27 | CASSLQTRGGAMHEQYF | TGTGCCAGCAGCCTACAGACTAGGGGGGGCGCGATGCACGAGCAGTACTTC
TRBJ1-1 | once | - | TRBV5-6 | CASSPSLGLNTEAFF | TGTGCCAGCAGCCCCAGCTTGGGCCTGAACACTGAAGCTTTCTTT
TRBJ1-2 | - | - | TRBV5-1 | CASSRTELYGYTF | TGCGCCAGCAGCCGGACAGAGCTCTATGGCTACACCTTC
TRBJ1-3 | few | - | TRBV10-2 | CASRRQFGNTIYF | TGCGCCAGCCGGAGACAGTTTGGAAACACCATATATTTT
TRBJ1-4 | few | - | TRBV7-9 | CASSLSGEDEKLFF | TGTGCCAGCAGCTTATCAGGGGAAGATGAAAAACTGTTTTTT
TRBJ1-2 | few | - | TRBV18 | CASSPGTTNTF | TGTGCCAGCTCACCAGGGACAACAAATACCTTC
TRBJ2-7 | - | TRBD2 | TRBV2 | CASSEGSTSGTYEQYF | TGTGCCAGCAGTGAGGGTTCGACTAGCGGAACCTACGAGCAGTACTTC
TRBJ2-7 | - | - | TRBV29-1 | CSVTLGSGNYEQYF | TGCAGCGTGACACTCGGCTCCGGTAACTACGAGCAGTACTTC
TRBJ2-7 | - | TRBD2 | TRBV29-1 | CSVGLAGGYEQYF | TGCAGCGTTGGACTAGCGGGGGGCTACGAGCAGTACTTC
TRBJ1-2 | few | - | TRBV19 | CASSIGGRLPNYGYTF | TGTGCCAGTAGTATAGGAGGCAGACTCCCTAACTATGGCTACACCTTC
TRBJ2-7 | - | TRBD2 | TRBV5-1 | CASSLARDYPGREQYF | TGCGCCAGCAGCTTGGCTAGGGACTACCCGGGAAGGGAGCAGTACTTC
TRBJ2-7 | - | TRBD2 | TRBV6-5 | CASSLTSGGAYEQYF | TGTGCCAGCAGCTTGACTAGCGGGGGGGCCTACGAGCAGTACTTC